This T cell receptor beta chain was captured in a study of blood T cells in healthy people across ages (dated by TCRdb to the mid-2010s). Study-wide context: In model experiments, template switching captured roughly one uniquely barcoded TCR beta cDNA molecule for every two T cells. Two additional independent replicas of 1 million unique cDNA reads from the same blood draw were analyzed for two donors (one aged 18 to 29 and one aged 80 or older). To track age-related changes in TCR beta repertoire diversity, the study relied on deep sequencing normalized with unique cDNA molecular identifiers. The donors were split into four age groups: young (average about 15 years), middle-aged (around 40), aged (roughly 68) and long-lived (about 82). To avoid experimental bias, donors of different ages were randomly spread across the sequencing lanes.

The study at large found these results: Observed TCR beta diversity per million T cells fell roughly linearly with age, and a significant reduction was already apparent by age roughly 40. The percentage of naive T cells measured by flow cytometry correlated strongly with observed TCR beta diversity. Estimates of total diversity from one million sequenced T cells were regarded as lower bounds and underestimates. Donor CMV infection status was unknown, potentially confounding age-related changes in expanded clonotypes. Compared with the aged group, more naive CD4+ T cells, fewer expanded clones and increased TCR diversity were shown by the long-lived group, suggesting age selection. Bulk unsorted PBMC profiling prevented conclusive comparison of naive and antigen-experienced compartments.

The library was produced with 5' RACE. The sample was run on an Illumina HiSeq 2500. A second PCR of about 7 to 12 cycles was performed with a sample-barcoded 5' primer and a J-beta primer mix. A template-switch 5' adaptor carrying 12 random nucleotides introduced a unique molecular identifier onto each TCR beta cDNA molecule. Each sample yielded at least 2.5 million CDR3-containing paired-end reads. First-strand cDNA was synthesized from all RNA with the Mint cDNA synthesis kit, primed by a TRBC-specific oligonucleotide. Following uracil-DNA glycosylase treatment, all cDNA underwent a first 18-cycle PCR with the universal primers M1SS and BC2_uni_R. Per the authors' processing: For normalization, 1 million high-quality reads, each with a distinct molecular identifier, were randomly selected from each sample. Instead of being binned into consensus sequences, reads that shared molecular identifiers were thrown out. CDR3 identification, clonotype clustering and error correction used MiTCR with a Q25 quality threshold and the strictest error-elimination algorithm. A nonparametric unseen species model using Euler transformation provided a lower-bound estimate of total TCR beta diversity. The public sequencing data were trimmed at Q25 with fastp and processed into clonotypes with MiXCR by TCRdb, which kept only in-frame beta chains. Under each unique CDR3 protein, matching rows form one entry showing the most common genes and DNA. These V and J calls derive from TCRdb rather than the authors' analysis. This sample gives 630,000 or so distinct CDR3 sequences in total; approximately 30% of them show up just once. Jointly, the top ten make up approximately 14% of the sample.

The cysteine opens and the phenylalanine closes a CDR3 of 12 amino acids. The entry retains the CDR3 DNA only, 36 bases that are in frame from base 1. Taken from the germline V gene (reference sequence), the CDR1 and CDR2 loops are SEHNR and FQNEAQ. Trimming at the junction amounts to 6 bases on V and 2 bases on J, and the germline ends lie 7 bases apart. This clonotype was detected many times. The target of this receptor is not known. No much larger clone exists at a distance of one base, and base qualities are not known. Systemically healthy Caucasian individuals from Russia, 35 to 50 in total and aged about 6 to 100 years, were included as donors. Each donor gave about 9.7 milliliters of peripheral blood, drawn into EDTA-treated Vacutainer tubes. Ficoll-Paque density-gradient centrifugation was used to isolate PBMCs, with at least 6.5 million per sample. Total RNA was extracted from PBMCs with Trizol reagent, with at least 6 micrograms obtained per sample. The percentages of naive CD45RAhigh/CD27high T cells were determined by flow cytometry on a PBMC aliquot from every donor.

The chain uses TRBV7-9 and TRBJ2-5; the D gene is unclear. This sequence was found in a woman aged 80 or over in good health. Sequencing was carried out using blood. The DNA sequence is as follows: TGTGCCAGCAGATCGGTACAAGAGACCCAGTACTTC. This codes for CASRSVQETQYF.